This T cell receptor (beta chain) is from a study of cytomegalovirus exposure and HLA in healthy donors. The CDR3 totals 14 residues. CDR1 SGHAT and CDR2 FQNNGV come from the germline V gene. V lost 4 bases, J lost 7 bases, and 6 bases stayed unmatched. 13 Jbeta primers and 60 Vbeta primers were used for the PCR. Sequenced by immunoSEQ multiplex PCR; TCRdb stores in-frame clones only, minus some. This sample has around 100,000 clones; about 70% occur once, and the top ten carry 4.8%. This clone was found a few times. The rearrangement uses TRBV11-2 and TRBJ2-1; TRBD1 matches 8 bases. The sample taken for sequencing was PBMCs. The receptor was derived from a young woman in good health and CMV-seropositive. In DNA form, the CDR3 reads TGTGCCAGCAGCTCAGGACAGGGCCGAAATGAGCAGTTCTTC. Protein sequence: CASSSGQGRNEQFF.